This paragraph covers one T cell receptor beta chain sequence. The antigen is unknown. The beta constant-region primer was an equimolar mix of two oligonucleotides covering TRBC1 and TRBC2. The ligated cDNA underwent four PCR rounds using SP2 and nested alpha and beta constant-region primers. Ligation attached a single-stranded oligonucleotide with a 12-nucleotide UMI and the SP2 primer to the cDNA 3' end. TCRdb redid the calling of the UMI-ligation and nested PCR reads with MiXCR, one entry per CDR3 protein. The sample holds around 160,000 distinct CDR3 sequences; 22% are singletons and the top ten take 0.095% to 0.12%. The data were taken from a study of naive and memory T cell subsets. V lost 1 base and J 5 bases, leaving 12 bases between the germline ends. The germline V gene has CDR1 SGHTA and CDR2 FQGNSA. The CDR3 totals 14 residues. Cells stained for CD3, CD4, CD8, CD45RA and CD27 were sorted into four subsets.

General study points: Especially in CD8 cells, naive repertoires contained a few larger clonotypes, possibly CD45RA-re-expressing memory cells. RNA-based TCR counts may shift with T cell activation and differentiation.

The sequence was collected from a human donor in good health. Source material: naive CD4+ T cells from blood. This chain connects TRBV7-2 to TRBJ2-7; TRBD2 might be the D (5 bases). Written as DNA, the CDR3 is TGTGCCAGCAGCTTAGAGAGGGCCTATGACGAGCAGTACTTC. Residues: CASSLERAYDEQYF.